The next 6 T cell receptor beta chains were all read from a single sample in a study of vaccination effects on CD4 cells after COVID-19. These TCRs are of unknown antigen specificity. Having been cultured for around ten days, the cells underwent CD4+ T cell isolation. TCRdb keeps only in-frame clones here, not all; method: immunoSEQ multiplex PCR. The data contain tens of thousands of clones, 65% to 70% of them singletons. This specimen was CD4+ T cells from PBMCs cultured without peptide, taken before COVID-19 vaccination. The receptors stem from a human donor who received a COVID-19 vaccine.

The chain uses TRBV6-5 and TRBJ2-1, with 8 bases that match TRBD1. The ends lost 6 bases at V and 12 bases at J; junction bases unmatched: 4. CDR3 length equals 11 residues. Per germline, CDR1 MNHEY and CDR2 SVGAGI. CDR3 residues: CASRQGQAQFF. The CDR3, as DNA: TGTGCCAGCAGGCAGGGACAGGCGCAGTTCTTC.

The rearrangement uses TRBV2 and TRBJ1-2; tentative D call: TRBD1 (5 bases). V was cut by 1 base and J by 3 bases, with 6 bases left in between. Per germline, CDR1 SNHLY and CDR2 FYNNEI. The CDR3 has 13 amino acids. The CDR3 DNA follows: TGTGCCAGCAGTGAAGGGGGGGACTATGGCTACACCTTC. This codes for CASSEGGDYGYTF.

V and J are TRBV29-1 and TRBJ2-4; the match to TRBD2 covers 14 bases. V gave up 3 bases and J gave up 8 bases; unmatched junction bases: 6. The CDR3 contains 15 residues. Per germline, CDR1 SQVTM and CDR2 ANQGSEA. CDR3 in DNA: TGCAGCGTTGAGGGGACTAGCGGGAGATTGGACATTCAGTACTTC. It translates to CSVEGTSGRLDIQYF. Full variable domain (rest looked up from reference TRBV29-1 and TRBJ2-4): SAVISQKPSRDICQRGTSLTIQCQVDSQVTMMFWYRQQPGQSLTLIATANQGSEATYESGFVIDKFPISRPNLTFSTLTVSNMSPEDSSIYLCSVEGTSGRLDIQYFGAGTRLSVL.

This chain connects TRBV15 to TRBJ2-1, with 7 bases aligning to TRBD2. The CDR3 totals 17 residues. The V gene's germline CDR1 is LNHNV and CDR2 YYDKDF (reference sequence). Trimming took 0 bases from V and 3 from J; bases not matched to a gene: 8. Here the CDR3 reads CATSRDRRESYYNEQFF. The CDR3 bases are TGTGCCACCAGCAGAGATCGGCGGGAGAGTTACTACAATGAGCAGTTCTTC.

The sample holds a few counts of this clone. The genes are TRBV10-3 and TRBJ1-1; 9 bases agree with TRBD1. Germline V gene data show CDR1 as ENHRY and CDR2 as SYGVKD. V shed 0 bases, J shed 5 bases, and the junction held 4 bases outside the gene matches. The CDR3 is 15 amino acids. The CDR3 spells CAISESGTGQTEAFF. The CDR3 nucleotides read TGTGCCATCAGTGAGTCGGGGACAGGGCAAACTGAAGCTTTCTTT.

The chain employs TRBV24-1 and TRBJ2-1, with unresolved D. CDR1 KGHDR and CDR2 SFDVKD come from the germline V gene. This CDR3 is 13 amino acids long. With 3 bases removed from V and 8 bases from J, the gap between germline ends came to 10 bases. The CDR3 sequence: CATSDRNLDEQFF. In nucleotides, the CDR3 is TGTGCCACCAGTGATAGGAATCTCGATGAGCAGTTCTTC.